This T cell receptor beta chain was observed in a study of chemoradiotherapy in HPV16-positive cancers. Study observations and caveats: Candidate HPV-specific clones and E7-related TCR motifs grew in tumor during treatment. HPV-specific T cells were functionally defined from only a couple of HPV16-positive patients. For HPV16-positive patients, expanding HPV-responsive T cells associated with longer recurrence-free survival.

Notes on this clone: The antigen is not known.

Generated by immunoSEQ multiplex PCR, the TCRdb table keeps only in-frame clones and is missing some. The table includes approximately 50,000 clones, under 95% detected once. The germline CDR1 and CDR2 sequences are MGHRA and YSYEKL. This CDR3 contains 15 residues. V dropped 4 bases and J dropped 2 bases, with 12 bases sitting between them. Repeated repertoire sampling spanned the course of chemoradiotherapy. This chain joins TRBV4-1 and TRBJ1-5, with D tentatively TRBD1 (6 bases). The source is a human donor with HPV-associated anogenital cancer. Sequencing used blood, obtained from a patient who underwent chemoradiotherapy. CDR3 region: CASSPYRVGNQPQHF. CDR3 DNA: TGCGCCAGCAGCCCTTACAGGGTTGGCAATCAGCCCCAGCATTTT.